Listed here are 10 T cell receptor beta chains from one sample, sequenced in a study of blood T cell repertoires in COVID-19. Generated by immunoSEQ multiplex PCR, the TCRdb table keeps only in-frame clones and is missing some. The table lists 95,000 to 150,000 clones, less than 90% of them singletons. The source material was peripheral blood. The receptors derive from an older man with active or convalescent COVID-19.

The chain has TRBV18 and TRBJ1-1; 9 bases line up with TRBD1. CDR1 and CDR2 from the germline V gene are KGHSH and LQKENI. Losses at the gene ends were 3 bases for V and 5 bases for J; bases not matched to a gene: 4. The CDR3 has 14 amino acids. This chain's CDR3 is CASSPAGQGTEAFF. CDR3 bases: TGTGCCAGCTCACCGGCCGGACAGGGGACTGAAGCTTTCTTT.

This sequence joins TRBV7-3 and TRBJ2-1; tentatively, D is TRBD1 (6 bases). The CDR3 totals 12 residues. The germline gives CDR1 SGHTA, CDR2 FQGTGA. V gave up 6 bases and J gave up 9 bases, with 12 bases separating them. In nucleotides, the CDR3 is TGTGCCAGCAGTCGTACAGGGAGTGAGCAGTTCTTC. Translation gives CASSRTGSEQFF.

The J gene is TRBJ1-4, the V gene TRBV2; 7 bases are shared with TRBD1. The V gene's germline CDR1 is SNHLY and CDR2 FYNNEI. This CDR3 region has 13 residues. Germline trimming cut 9 bases from V and 3 bases from J; bases unmatched to any gene: 4. CDR3 region: CASQQGPNEKLFF. In DNA, the CDR3 is TGTGCCAGTCAACAGGGGCCTAATGAAAAACTGTTTTTT.

The chain joins TRBV30 to TRBJ1-2, with 8 bases identical to TRBD1. In germline, CDR1 is GTSNPN, CDR2 SVGIG (reference sequence). Trimming removed 4 bases from V and 4 bases from J; junction bases left unmatched: 8. The CDR3 has 14 amino acids. CDR3 region: CAWTRTGFFYGYTF. CDR3 coding DNA: TGTGCCTGGACCAGGACAGGGTTTTTCTATGGCTACACCTTC.

The chain has TRBV4-2 and TRBJ1-1; D is perhaps TRBD1 (5 bases). Trimming took 5 bases from V and 1 from J, leaving 11 bases between them. Germline CDR1 and CDR2: LGHNA and YNFKEQ. CDR3 size: 14 residues. Written as DNA, the CDR3 is TGTGCCAGCAGCATCGACAGAAGGAACACTGAAGCTTTCTTT. Amino acid sequence: CASSIDRRNTEAFF.

The chain has TRBV11-2 and TRBJ1-4, with D uncertain. Germline-derived CDR1 and CDR2 are SGHAT and FQNNGV. The V gene lost 1 base and the J gene lost 10 bases, with 13 bases spanning the gap. This CDR3 region has 14 residues. In DNA, the CDR3 is TGTGCCAGCAGCTTAGTCCGAGGTTACGGAAAACTGTTTTTT. Translating gives CASSLVRGYGKLFF.

The chain joins TRBV7-8 to TRBJ2-1, with 9 positions matching TRBD2. Per the germline V gene, CDR1 is SGHVS and CDR2 is FQNEAQ. The CDR3 is made up of 15 amino acids. V gave up 5 bases and J gave up 4 bases; unmatched junction bases: 6. The CDR3 sequence: CASSPSGTYYNEQFF. The CDR3 nucleotides read TGTGCCAGCAGCCCTAGCGGGACCTATTACAATGAGCAGTTCTTC.

The chain uses TRBV25-1 and TRBJ2-2; 9 nucleotides align to TRBD1. The CDR3 contains 16 residues. The J segment lost 1 base and the V segment lost 1 base, leaving 1 base of the junction unmatched. Germline values: CDR1 MGHDK, CDR2 SYGVNS. The CDR3 bases are TGTGCCAGCAGTGAATTGGGACAGGGGAACACCGGGGAGCTGTTTTTT. Its translation: CASSELGQGNTGELFF.

The chain has TRBV2 and TRBJ1-2; TRBD1 matches 7 bases. The CDR3 sequence is 13 residues long. Germline V gene sequence: CDR1 SNHLY, CDR2 FYNNEI. The trim removed 7 bases at V and 5 bases at J, leaving 7 bases unmatched. CDR3 sequence: CASTLGQRYGYTF. The CDR3 DNA sequence: TGTGCCAGCACTTTGGGACAGAGGTATGGCTACACCTTC.

This clone was counted a single time. The chain has TRBV14 and TRBJ2-1; D may be TRBD2 (5 bases). The CDR3 consists of 15 residues. V was cut by 7 bases and J by 4 bases, with 17 bases left in between. Germline CDR1 reads SGHDN; CDR2 reads FVKESK. The CDR3 nucleotides are TGTGCCAGCACCCGTTTTGAGGGCAGGTACAATGAGCAGTTCTTC. Protein sequence: CASTRFEGRYNEQFF.